Following are 10 T cell receptor beta chains from one sample sequenced in a study of human T cells and chemical hapten exposure. The time point is: healthy volunteer bleed at 6 weeks. The starting material, unfractionated whole blood, was used for total RNA extraction. TCRdb re-analysed the RACE reads in MiXCR, keeping a single row per CDR3 protein. Among about 79,000 distinct CDR3 sequences listed, 7% to 9% were seen once. The sample comprised whole blood. All receptors come from a male donor in good health. Some clones in this sample may be carry-over from other donors' samples.

The table lists this clonotype with many counts. V and J are TRBV27 and TRBJ1-6, with 7 bases that match TRBD1. The germline gives CDR1 MNHEY, CDR2 SMNVEV (reference sequence). V lost 6 bases to trimming and J lost 7 bases; unmatched junction nucleotides: 6. CDR3 length equals 14 residues. As DNA, the CDR3 is TGTGCCAGCAGGAGGACAGGTGTCAATTCACCCCTCCACTTT. As protein: CASRRTGVNSPLHF.

The chain carries TRBV20-1 and TRBJ1-3; 10 bases are shared with TRBD1. The V gene end was trimmed by 4 bases and the J gene end by 8 bases; junction bases not matched to a gene: 11. The CDR3 is 15 residues long. The germline gives CDR1 DFQATT, CDR2 SNEGSKA (reference sequence). Here the CDR3 reads CSAMGRQGAEDTIYF. As DNA, the CDR3 is TGCAGTGCTATGGGGAGACAGGGGGCGGAGGACACCATATATTTT.

V usage is TRBV7-9 and J usage is TRBJ2-1; maybe TRBD2 (6 bases). Trimming pared 5 bases from V and 2 bases from J, leaving 16 bases between. The CDR3 contains 16 residues. CDR1 SEHNR and CDR2 FQNEAQ come from the germline V gene (reference sequence). The CDR3 sequence: CASSPLSAGTYNEQFF. In DNA, the CDR3 is TGTGCCAGCAGCCCTTTATCGGCGGGGACCTACAATGAGCAGTTCTTC.

This clonotype was observed a few times. The chain has TRBV6-4 and TRBJ2-1; 10 nucleotides agree with TRBD2. There are 15 residues in the CDR3. The germline V gene has CDR1 MRHNA and CDR2 SNTAGT. V lost 5 bases and J lost 3; bases outside the gene matches: 4. DNA of the CDR3: TGTGCCAGCAGTCTTAGCGGGGGGAACTACAATGAGCAGTTCTTC. It translates to CASSLSGGNYNEQFF.

The chain joins TRBV11-1 to TRBJ1-1; D is uncertain. Germline lookup yields CDR1 SGHAT and CDR2 FQDESV (reference sequence). V was pared by 0 bases and J by 0 bases, with 8 bases between. This CDR3 has 15 residues. CDR3 region: CASSLAGGLNTEAFF. CDR3 bases: TGTGCCAGCAGCTTAGCCGGAGGGCTGAACACTGAAGCTTTCTTT.

This clonotype was detected only a few times. This chain joins TRBV12-3 or TRBV12-4 and TRBJ2-7, with 10 bases lining up with TRBD1. Trimming cost V 3 bases and J 4 bases; bases outside gene matches: 3. The CDR3 length is 14 residues. The CDR3 protein is CASSFRTGGYEQYF. For the CDR3, the DNA is TGTGCCAGCAGTTTTCGGACAGGGGGTTACGAGCAGTACTTC.

The chain uses TRBV7-9 and TRBJ1-4; 9 nucleotides match TRBD1. Germline-derived CDR1 and CDR2 are SEHNR and FQNEAQ (reference sequence). Losses at the gene ends were 2 bases for V and 6 bases for J; bases not matched to a gene: 13. The CDR3 spans 18 residues. Written as DNA, the CDR3 is TGTGCCAGCAGCTTATCACAGGGGGCACTCAACGGGGATGAAAAACTGTTTTTT. Its protein product is CASSLSQGALNGDEKLFF.

The chain carries TRBV14 and TRBJ1-1; D remains unclear. The V gene's germline CDR1 is SGHDN and CDR2 FVKESK. The CDR3 loop spans 14 amino acids. With 0 bases removed from V and 10 bases from J, the gap between germline ends came to 15 bases. The CDR3 region has the DNA TGTGCCAGCAGCCAAGATTCCACCCCCCTGAGAGCTTTCTTT. Its translation is CASSQDSTPLRAFF.

V is TRBV6-6 and J is TRBJ1-1; TRBD1 might be the D (6 bases). This CDR3 region has 15 residues. Trimming left V 6 bases short and J 2 bases short, with 16 bases between. CDR1 and CDR2 from the germline V gene are MNHNY and SVGAGI (reference sequence). The CDR3 loop is CASRSRDKGNTEAFF. For the CDR3, the DNA is TGTGCCAGCAGATCCCGGGACAAGGGAAACACTGAAGCTTTCTTT.

The CDR3 here is CASSLLRGYQETQYF. CDR3 nucleotides: TGTGCCAGCAGCTTATTAAGGGGGTACCAAGAGACCCAGTACTTC. The chain recombines TRBV7-2 with TRBJ2-5, with D tentatively TRBD1 (6 bases). The germline V gene has CDR1 SGHTA and CDR2 FQGNSA. V lost 2 bases, J lost 0 bases, and 10 bases lay in between. The CDR3 is 15 amino acids.